These 8 T cell receptor beta chains share one sample of origin, sequenced in a study of T cell responses to AZD1222 COVID-19 vaccine. Repertoires were generated with immunoSEQ multiplex PCR, while TCRdb's copy carries only in-frame clones and drops some. The table has 100,000 to 150,000 clones, over 75% seen once; the top ten hold about 22%. The sample here was peripheral blood, taken on day 0 of AZD1222 vaccination. The source is an adult in good health.

This clone was detected a few times. This chain joins TRBV4-1 and TRBJ2-7; D possibly corresponds to TRBD2 (5 bases). Trimming took off 4 bases at V and 0 bases at J, with 13 bases between the two ends. The CDR3 consists of 15 residues. Looked up from germline, CDR1 is MGHRA and CDR2 is YSYEKL. The CDR3 coding sequence is TGCGCCAGCAGCCCCCACGAGGGCAGCTCCTACGAGCAGTACTTC. This gives the protein CASSPHEGSSYEQYF.

This clone was counted a single time. This chain connects TRBV6-2 or TRBV6-3 to TRBJ1-5, with 7 bases that match TRBD1. The ends lost 2 bases at V and 0 bases at J; junction bases unmatched: 10. This CDR3 spans 18 amino acids. The germline CDR1 and CDR2 sequences are MNHEY and SVGEGT. In DNA, the CDR3 is TGTGCCAGCAGTTACCCTTCCGACAGGGCGTATAGCAATCAGCCCCAGCATTTT. It encodes CASSYPSDRAYSNQPQHF.

The V gene is TRBV10-2, the J gene TRBJ2-7; possibly TRBD2 for D (7 bases). Germline V gene lookup returns CDR1 WSHSY and CDR2 SAAADI. Trimming removed 4 bases from V and 0 bases from J, with 19 bases in between. The CDR3 contains 17 residues. In DNA, the CDR3 is TGCGCCAGCAGTGGGAACAGGCGGGGGCGTACCTCCTACGAGCAGTACTTC. This codes for CASSGNRRGRTSYEQYF.

The chain carries TRBV6-6 and TRBJ2-5; D gene uncertain. The V gene lost 8 bases and the J gene lost 5 bases, with 12 bases spanning the gap. Germline CDR1 and CDR2: MNHNY and SVGAGI (reference sequence). CDR3 length: 12 residues. Written as DNA, the CDR3 is TGTGCCAGCCTCCTTTTCCCGGAGACCCAGTACTTC. Its protein product is CASLLFPETQYF.

This clone was observed a handful of times. The chain uses TRBV3-1 (or the pseudogene TRBV3-2) and TRBJ2-3; 7 nucleotides align to TRBD1. With 4 bases clipped from V and 2 bases from J, the junction kept 15 bases outside the gene matches. The germline gives CDR1 LGHDT, CDR2 YNNKEL (reference sequence). This CDR3 spans 18 amino acids. The CDR3 spells CASSPGQTVASFTDTQYF. The CDR3 DNA follows: TGTGCCAGCAGCCCGGGACAGACAGTCGCCTCTTTCACAGATACGCAGTATTTT.

V and J are TRBV10-2 and TRBJ1-6; TRBD1 is a possible D gene (5 bases). V lost 5 bases, J lost 8 bases, and 16 bases lay in between. The CDR3 spans 15 residues. CDR1 is WSHSY, CDR2 SAAADI, per germline. CDR3 residues: CASSPRTSNDSPLHF. The DNA of the CDR3 is TGCGCCAGCAGTCCAAGGACAAGCAACGATTCACCCCTCCACTTT.

This sequence joins TRBV4-3 and TRBJ1-6, with D maybe TRBD1 (5 bases). The CDR3 contains 17 residues. Germline-derived CDR1 and CDR2 are LGHNA and YSLEER. V was shortened by 2 bases and J by 0 bases, with 11 bases between the two germline ends. This CDR3 is CASSQSTASSYNSPLHF. DNA for the CDR3: TGCGCCAGCAGCCAATCGACAGCGAGCTCCTATAATTCACCCCTCCACTTT.

The CDR3 nucleotides are TGTGCCAGCAGCCGCCGGGACGTCAACACTGAAGCTTTCTTT. Amino acids: CASSRRDVNTEAFF. This chain uses TRBV3-1 (or the pseudogene TRBV3-2) with TRBJ1-1, with a tentative D call TRBD1 (5 bases). From germline, CDR1 is LGHDT and CDR2 YNNKEL (reference sequence). Trimming removed 4 bases from V and 2 bases from J, with 11 bases in between. This CDR3 contains 14 residues.